This TCR beta chain was recovered during a study of response to subunit inactivated influenza vaccine listed by TCRdb under 2018. Some background on the complete study: Deep quantitative profiling of the T cell receptor repertoire was used in the study to follow responses to a trivalent subunit inactivated influenza vaccine. Findings and caveats that apply to the study as a whole: It was suggested by the authors that each seasonal influenza vaccination may recruit only a limited number of new T cells.

The library was obtained by RT-PCR. Instrument used: Illumina HiSeq 2500. TCRdb itself trimmed the public reads at Q25 with fastp, ran MiXCR and retained productive beta chains. Under each unique CDR3 protein, matching rows form one entry showing the most common genes and DNA. This sample comprises over 750,000 distinct CDR3 sequences, over 20% of them detected only once. Roughly 10% of the sample goes to the ten largest clones. The sample holds a few counts of this clonotype. Its recognized antigen is unknown. Qualities for individual bases were not recorded, and no much larger clone is one base off. Sequenced here: PBMCs from blood, sampled 4 to 6 days after vaccination. The source is a man aged 50 or older who received an inactivated influenza vaccine. Donor details come from another sample of the same person, matched by shared clones.

The CDR3 has the sequence CASRGTGWNEKLFF. The DNA sequence is TGTGCCAGCAGGGGGACAGGGTGGAATGAAAAACTGTTTTTT. The chain links TRBV7-9 with TRBJ1-4; TRBD1 fits 9 bases in the junction. For this chain, trimming is 6 bases at the V end and 5 bases at the J end, and the number of junction bases without a gene match is 4. From the cysteine up to the phenylalanine, the CDR3 has a length of 14 residues. Just the 42-base CDR3 DNA is kept, in frame starting at base 1. CDR1 and CDR2, looked up from the germline V gene (reference sequence), are SEHNR and FQNEAQ. When the CDR3 is completed using the reference TRBV7-9 and TRBJ1-4 genes on either side, the full variable domain is DTGVSQNPRHKITKRGQNVTFRCDPISEHNRLYWYRQTLGQGPEFLTYFQNEAQLEKSRLLSDRFSAERPKGSFSTLEIQRTEQGDSAMYLCASRGTGWNEKLFFGSGTQLSVL.